This TCR beta chain appears in the sequencing data of a study of T-cell reconstitution after alpha-beta-depleted transplantation in children. Overall study results and limits: Newly generated T cells supplied most T-cell counts and diversity one year post-transplant. Reported findings indicate that, about two months after transplant, alpha-beta T cells came from several hundred expanded clones, which were derived from non-depleted graft cells. The high TCRbeta diversity at day 60 in some patients came from surviving recipient T cells and thymic progenitors.

Preparation of the TCRbeta library used unique molecular identifiers. MiXCR was run by TCRdb on the PCR reads, yielding one entry per CDR3 protein. The top ten clones hold roughly 0.77% of a sample with approximately 650,000 distinct CDR3 sequences, over 10% of them seen once. Details on this clonotype: Its antigen is undetermined.

V dropped 4 bases and J dropped 2 bases, with 19 bases sitting between them. CDR3 size: 17 residues. The germline gives CDR1 SGHVS, CDR2 FQNEAQ. The specimen comprised PBMCs, sampled before TCRalphabeta/CD19-depleted stem cell transplant. The sequence derives from a girl aged 2 to 10 with congenital amegakaryocytic thrombocytopenia, due to receive a stem cell transplant. This chain uses TRBV7-8 with TRBJ2-3; D may be TRBD2 (5 bases). The CDR3 loop reads CASSSQRGSWDTDTQYF. CDR3 sequence (DNA): TGTGCCAGCAGCTCCCAGAGAGGGAGCTGGGACACAGATACGCAGTATTTT.